These 26 T cell receptor beta chains were all obtained from the same sample, sequenced in a study of early T cells in non-severe SARS-CoV-2 infection. One entry per CDR3 protein, called by TCRdb with MiXCR from the 5' RACE reads. The top ten clones hold 6% of a sample with around 80,000 distinct CDR3 sequences, less than 15% of them seen once. Sequences were obtained from whole blood. The receptors shown here come from an adult who was a healthcare worker with PCR-confirmed SARS-CoV-2 infection or an uninfected control (not recorded which).

The rearrangement uses TRBV13 and TRBJ1-4; possibly TRBD1 for D (5 bases). V lost 5 bases and J lost 7, with 14 bases in between. CDR1 is PRHDT, CDR2 FYEKMQ, per germline (reference sequence). The CDR3 has 14 amino acids. CDR3 nucleotides: TGTGCCAGCAGCCCTGGGAGGGGCGGTGAAAAACTGTTTTTT. Translating gives CASSPGRGGEKLFF.

This clonotype has more than one count but fewer than ten. CDR3 DNA: TGTGCCAGCAGTGAACGTATCCGGAGCACAGATACGCAGTATTTT. Translating it yields CASSERIRSTDTQYF. The chain has TRBV2 and TRBJ2-3; no reliable D call. V lost 2 bases and J 0 bases, leaving 9 bases between the germline ends. CDR1 is SNHLY, CDR2 FYNNEI, per germline. The CDR3 spans 15 residues.

The V and J genes are TRBV28 and TRBJ1-2, with D unclear. Germline V gene lookup returns CDR1 MDHEN and CDR2 SYDVKM. CDR3 length: 15 amino acids. V lost 2 bases to trimming and J lost 4 bases, with 14 bases between them. Here the CDR3 reads CASSLVSGNFYGYTF. CDR3 coding DNA: TGTGCCAGCAGTTTAGTCTCGGGGAACTTCTATGGCTACACCTTC.

This chain joins TRBV20-1 and TRBJ2-4, with D maybe TRBD1 (7 bases). Trimming cost V 8 bases and J 2 bases, with 16 bases left between them. There are 14 residues in the CDR3. Germline V gene sequence: CDR1 DFQATT, CDR2 SNEGSKA (reference sequence). CDR3 nucleotides: TGCAGTTATCACAGGGGAGGTTCCAAAAACATTCAGTACTTC. It translates to CSYHRGGSKNIQYF.

Regarding this clonotype: Mismatch with germline at one junction end may stem from a read error. V usage is TRBV20-1 and J usage is TRBJ1-5; no definite D call. The CDR3 contains 13 residues. Per the germline V gene, CDR1 is DFQATT and CDR2 is SNEGSKA (reference sequence). The CDR3 DNA follows: TGCGGTGCTAGAGAGGCGACCACTCAGCCCCAGCATTTT. The encoded protein is CGAREATTQPQHF.

The J gene is TRBJ2-3, the V gene TRBV7-9; 8 nucleotides match TRBD1. The CDR3 has 14 amino acids. Trimming cost V 6 bases and J 4 bases; bases outside gene matches: 6. The V gene's germline CDR1 is SEHNR and CDR2 FQNEAQ (reference sequence). The CDR3 spells CASRRQGSADTQYF. The CDR3 nucleotides read TGTGCCAGCAGGCGACAGGGGTCGGCAGATACGCAGTATTTT. The variable domain in full, completed from reference TRBV7-9 and TRBJ2-3, reads DTGVSQNPRHKITKRGQNVTFRCDPISEHNRLYWYRQTLGQGPEFLTYFQNEAQLEKSRLLSDRFSAERPKGSFSTLEIQRTEQGDSAMYLCASRRQGSADTQYFGPGTRLTVL.

V usage is TRBV5-1 and J usage is TRBJ2-2, with 8 bases matching TRBD2. Looked up from germline, CDR1 is SGHRS and CDR2 is YFSETQ. This CDR3 contains 16 residues. J was trimmed by 3 bases and V by 1 base; bases with no gene match: 5. In nucleotides, the CDR3 is TGCGCCAGCAGCTTGTGGCGGGGGGATTACACCGGGGAGCTGTTTTTT. Amino acid sequence: CASSLWRGDYTGELFF.

This chain links TRBV10-3 with TRBJ1-5; TRBD1 aligns across 7 bases. The CDR3 extends over 12 amino acids. The V gene's germline CDR1 is ENHRY and CDR2 SYGVKD. Trimming at V came to 10 bases and at J to 6 bases, leaving 6 bases not matched to a gene. CDR3 loop: CATGQVGQPQHF. CDR3 coding DNA: TGTGCCACCGGACAGGTCGGTCAGCCCCAGCATTTT.

The chain uses TRBV20-1 and TRBJ2-3, with TRBD2 matching over 13 bases. CDR3 length equals 15 residues. The germline CDR1 and CDR2 sequences are DFQATT and SNEGSKA (reference sequence). The junction had 3 bases not matched to a gene; V was cut back by 4 bases and J by 2 bases. CDR3 nucleotides: TGCAGTGCTAAGGGACTAGCGGGACTCACAGATACGCAGTATTTT. This encodes CSAKGLAGLTDTQYF.

V usage is TRBV5-4 and J usage is TRBJ2-2, with a possible D match to TRBD1 (5 bases). The V gene's germline CDR1 is SGHNT and CDR2 YYREEE (reference sequence). The CDR3 spans 15 residues. V lost 0 bases and J 5 bases, leaving 11 bases between the germline ends. As DNA, the CDR3 is TGTGCCAGCAGCTTGGAGGGGCCTGGGACCGGGGAGCTGTTTTTT. Translated, it gives CASSLEGPGTGELFF.

This clonotype was seen repeatedly, ten times or more. The chain joins TRBV18 to TRBJ2-2, with TRBD1 matching 7 bases. J gave up 5 bases and V 4 bases, and 10 bases lay outside the gene matches. Germline loops: CDR1 KGHSH, CDR2 LQKENI. This CDR3 has 16 residues. In DNA, the CDR3 is TGTGCCAGCTCACAAATCACTGACAGGGAGACCGGGGAGCTGTTTTTT. It codes for CASSQITDRETGELFF.

This rearrangement joins TRBV20-1 to TRBJ2-7; perhaps TRBD1 as D (6 bases). From germline, CDR1 is DFQATT and CDR2 SNEGSKA (reference sequence). The CDR3 runs 13 residues. V dropped 5 bases and J dropped 0 bases, with 11 bases sitting between them. CDR3 region: CSAPRGHSYEQYF. Here the CDR3 DNA reads TGCAGTGCTCCCCGGGGACACTCCTACGAGCAGTACTTC.

This clonotype was observed at least ten times. CDR3 residues: CASRREGQAEKLFF. CDR3 DNA sequence: TGTGCCAGCAGACGGGAGGGACAGGCTGAAAAACTGTTTTTT. V gene TRBV7-9 combines with J gene TRBJ1-4; 8 bases match TRBD1. Germline-derived CDR1 and CDR2 are SEHNR and FQNEAQ (reference sequence). The CDR3 totals 14 residues. Trimming removed 6 bases from V and 7 bases from J; junction bases left unmatched: 7.

The rearrangement joins TRBV29-1 to TRBJ1-1; D call uncertain. Germline-derived CDR1 and CDR2 are SQVTM and ANQGSEA. This CDR3 is built from 12 residues. The germline V and J ends were trimmed by 1 base and 3 bases, with 6 bases remaining between them. CDR3 nucleotide sequence: TGCAGCGTTGAAGGTAGCGACACTGAAGCTTTCTTT. As protein: CSVEGSDTEAFF.

On this clonotype: With a much larger clone just one base away, this may be a read error. The rearrangement links TRBV18 to TRBJ2-7; 9 bases line up with TRBD1. Germline CDR1 reads KGHSH; CDR2 reads LQKENI. The trim removed 6 bases at V and 4 bases at J, leaving 10 bases unmatched. The CDR3 has 15 amino acids. This CDR3 reads CASSPGQGIEYEQYF. In DNA, the CDR3 is TGTGCCAGCTCCCCTGGACAGGGGATTGAGTACGAGCAGTACTTC.

The V gene is TRBV6-5, the J gene TRBJ1-4, with 7 bases aligning to TRBD1. V lost 2 bases, J lost 7 bases, and 7 bases stayed unmatched. From germline, CDR1 is MNHEY and CDR2 SVGAGI. CDR3 size: 15 residues. The CDR3 loop reads CASSYSGPGGEKLFF. Written as DNA, the CDR3 is TGTGCCAGCAGTTACAGTGGGCCAGGGGGTGAAAAACTGTTTTTT.

The genes are TRBV7-2 and TRBJ1-1; D not resolved. The CDR3 is 14 residues long. V was trimmed by 3 bases and J by 6 bases, leaving 14 bases between them. The germline gives CDR1 SGHTA, CDR2 FQGNSA. The CDR3 loop is CASSFMGRGAEAFF. The CDR3 DNA sequence: TGTGCCAGCAGCTTTATGGGCCGCGGCGCTGAAGCTTTCTTT. Full variable domain (outside the CDR3, taken from reference TRBV7-2 and TRBJ1-1): GAGVSQSPSNKVTEKGKDVELRCDPISGHTALYWYRQSLGQGLEFLIYFQGNSAPDKSGLPSDRFSAERTGGSVSTLTIQRTQQEDSAVYLCASSFMGRGAEAFFGQGTRLTVV.

V and J are TRBV15 and TRBJ2-3; D is undetermined. The ends were cut back, 3 bases at V and 4 bases at J, with 11 bases in the middle. The CDR3 runs 14 residues. Germline V gene sequence: CDR1 LNHNV, CDR2 YYDKDF (reference sequence). The CDR3 sequence: CATSSHPPSDTQYF. The CDR3 coding sequence is TGTGCCACCAGCAGCCATCCACCTTCAGATACGCAGTATTTT.

The sample holds a few counts of this clonotype. This chain joins TRBV4-1 and TRBJ2-7; tentative D call: TRBD1 (6 bases). The CDR3 sequence is 13 residues long. Germline V gives CDR1 MGHRA, CDR2 YSYEKL. V was clipped by 5 bases and J by 3 bases, with 11 bases between them. The CDR3 DNA reads TGCGCCAGCAGCAACAGGGAGCTCTACGAGCAGTACTTC. Amino acids: CASSNRELYEQYF.

This clonotype was counted many times. The CDR3 sequence is CASSLGTSEETQYF. DNA for the CDR3: TGTGCCAGCAGCTTAGGGACTAGCGAAGAGACCCAGTACTTC. The chain recombines TRBV7-9 with TRBJ2-5; 9 nucleotides agree with TRBD2. V was pared by 1 base and J by 3 bases, with 0 bases of the junction left unmatched. The germline CDR1 and CDR2 sequences are SEHNR and FQNEAQ (reference sequence). The CDR3 consists of 14 residues. The full variable domain, with the rest looked up from reference TRBV7-9 and TRBJ2-5, is DTGVSQNPRHKITKRGQNVTFRCDPISEHNRLYWYRQTLGQGPEFLTYFQNEAQLEKSRLLSDRFSAERPKGSFSTLEIQRTEQGDSAMYLCASSLGTSEETQYFGPGTRLLVL.

The sample holds a few counts of this clonotype. The gene calls are TRBV7-3 and TRBJ2-3, with D unresolved. The CDR3 length is 14 residues. Germline V gene data show CDR1 as SGHTA and CDR2 as FQGTGA. V was pared by 5 bases and J by 0 bases, with 9 bases between. Here the CDR3 reads CASSLRKSTDTQYF. The CDR3 coding sequence is TGTGCCAGCAGCCTTAGAAAAAGCACAGATACGCAGTATTTT.

This clonotype occurred many times. This CDR3 is CSARVGTNTGELFF. CDR3 DNA: TGCAGTGCTAGGGTCGGAACGAACACCGGGGAGCTGTTTTTT. The V call is TRBV20-1, the J call TRBJ2-2, with D uncertain. This CDR3 region has 14 residues. Germline-derived CDR1 and CDR2 are DFQATT and SNEGSKA (reference sequence). The V end was cut by 3 bases, the J end by 0 bases, with 8 bases between.

This clonotype was seen only a few times. The J gene is TRBJ2-7, the V gene TRBV2, with a possible D match to TRBD1 (5 bases). V dropped 6 bases and J dropped 6 bases, with 21 bases sitting between them. The CDR3 is 15 amino acids. The germline V gene has CDR1 SNHLY and CDR2 FYNNEI. DNA of the CDR3: TGTGCCAGCAGCCCAAGCAAAGGGGTGCGCAGCGAGCAGTACTTC. Its translation is CASSPSKGVRSEQYF.

This clonotype was detected only a few times. V gene TRBV5-1 combines with J gene TRBJ2-5; 12 nucleotides line up with TRBD2. Germline values: CDR1 SGHRS, CDR2 YFSETQ. V was clipped by 4 bases and J by 0 bases; unmatched bases: 10. CDR3 length: 18 residues. DNA of the CDR3: TGCGCCAGCAGCCCCGGGACTAGCGGGCCCCGGTACCAAGAGACCCAGTACTTC. This encodes CASSPGTSGPRYQETQYF.

This clonotype was seen only a few times. The rearrangement joins TRBV7-6 to TRBJ1-4; possible D gene TRBD1, 5 bases. V lost 1 base, J lost 7 bases, and 10 bases lay in between. The germline V gene encodes CDR1 SGHVS and CDR2 FNYEAQ. The CDR3 has 14 amino acids. The DNA for the CDR3 is TGTGCCAGCAGCTTAGGGGGGACTGGTGAAAAACTGTTTTTT. This sequence encodes CASSLGGTGEKLFF. Drawing the rest from reference TRBV7-6 and TRBJ1-4, the complete variable domain is GAGVSQSPRYKVTKRGQDVALRCDPISGHVSLYWYRQALGQGPEFLTYFNYEAQQDKSGLPNDRFSAERPEGSISTLTIQRTEQRDSAMYRCASSLGGTGEKLFFGSGTQLSVL.

This clonotype was seen a few times. The chain links TRBV15 to TRBJ2-1; TRBD1 might be the D (6 bases). This CDR3 has 14 residues. Trimming removed 0 bases at V and 8 bases at J, with 11 bases between. Germline lookup yields CDR1 LNHNV and CDR2 YYDKDF (reference sequence). The CDR3 loop is CATSRDLAGDEQFF. The DNA for the CDR3 is TGTGCCACCAGCAGAGATCTGGCAGGGGATGAGCAGTTCTTC.